Listed below are T cell receptor beta chains from one sample, sequenced in a study of graft-versus-host responses after intestinal transplantation. For these receptors, no antigen is known. Clones were read by immunoSEQ multiplex PCR, and TCRdb kept only the in-frame ones, dropping some. The sample consists of around 88,000 clones, roughly 80% of them appearing once. This specimen consisted of unstimulated CD8+ T cells sorted from spleen or lymph node cells, obtained before intestinal transplant. The receptor set was obtained from a human donor who received an intestinal transplant. Each CDR3 is given with its conserved first and last residue. D genes are given only for firm matches. Clone size appears in some rows only: once, few, many, or a class for an expanded clone.

clone size	J gene	D gene	V gene	CDR3 protein	CDR3 DNA
NA	TRBJ1-1	NA	TRBV10-1	CASSESEDREGNTEAFF	TGCGCCAGCAGTGAGTCGGAGGATAGGGAGGGGAACACTGAAGCTTTCTTT
NA	TRBJ2-3	TRBD2	TRBV9	CASSVGAGDPTDTQYF	TGTGCCAGCAGCGTAGGAGCGGGAGATCCCACAGATACGCAGTATTTT
NA	TRBJ2-1	TRBD2	TRBV6-5	CASVREDYNEQFF	TGTGCCAGCGTCCGGGAGGATTACAATGAGCAGTTCTTC
NA	TRBJ2-6	NA	TRBV5-4	CASSWLPSGANVLTF	TGTGCCAGCAGCTGGCTACCCTCTGGGGCCAACGTCCTGACTTTC
NA	TRBJ1-1	NA	TRBV7-6	CASSLGQGEAFF	TGTGCCAGCAGCTTAGGGCAGGGTGAAGCTTTCTTT
NA	TRBJ2-7	NA	TRBV5-6	CASSPFSGVSYEQYF	TGTGCCAGCAGCCCCTTTAGCGGAGTCTCCTACGAGCAGTACTTC
NA	TRBJ2-3	NA	TRBV27	CASSGYSTDTQYF	TGTGCCAGCAGTGGGTATAGCACAGATACGCAGTATTTT
once	TRBJ1-1	NA	TRBV9	CASSVLAGKGSEAFF	TGTGCCAGCAGCGTCCTCGCGGGAAAGGGTTCTGAAGCTTTCTTT
NA	TRBJ2-7	NA	TRBV13	CASSSSGRGSYEQYF	TGTGCCAGCAGCTCCTCAGGAAGGGGCTCCTACGAGCAGTACTTC
NA	TRBJ2-6	NA	TRBV10-3	CAISEGISGANVLTF	TGTGCCATCAGTGAAGGGATTTCTGGGGCCAACGTCCTGACTTTC
NA	TRBJ1-1	NA	TRBV7-2	CASSLGAAGSTEAFF	TGTGCCAGCAGCTTAGGGGCAGCCGGTAGCACTGAAGCTTTCTTT
NA	TRBJ2-2	TRBD1	TRBV6-5	CASSYTGQLPGELFF	TGTGCCAGCAGTTACACGGGACAGTTACCCGGGGAGCTGTTTTTT
NA	TRBJ2-1	TRBD2	TRBV10-3	CAITRDYLNEQFF	TGTGCCATCACGAGGGACTACTTAAATGAGCAGTTCTTC
NA	TRBJ2-1	TRBD2	TRBV5-1	CASSPGTSEEQFF	TGCGCCAGCAGCCCAGGGACTAGTGAAGAGCAGTTCTTC
NA	TRBJ2-2	NA	TRBV5-1	CASSLWLTGFTGELFF	TGCGCCAGCAGCTTGTGGCTTACAGGGTTCACCGGGGAGCTGTTTTTT
NA	TRBJ1-5	NA	TRBV7-9	CASSPEGEDFESAQHF	TGTGCCAGCAGCCCCGAAGGCGAGGACTTTGAGTCAGCCCAGCATTTT
NA	TRBJ1-1	NA	TRBV12-5	CASGQGDLNTEAFF	TGTGCTAGTGGCCAAGGTGATTTGAACACTGAAGCTTTCTTT